This TCR beta chain was identified during a study of shared clonotypes between healthy human individuals. The data were produced by immunoSEQ multiplex PCR, yet TCRdb's version contains in-frame clones alone and is incomplete. Found here are around 200,000 clones, approximately 62% of them singletons; the top ten hold 8% to 13%. What was sequenced was memory CD4+ T cells sorted from blood. Subset noted: CD45RA-negative fraction. This clonotype originated in a man aged 25 to 40 in good health.

CDR3 nucleotide sequence: TGCGCCAGCAGCTCAACAGGGAGTCCCTCTCAGCCCCAGCATTTT. This gives the protein CASSSTGSPSQPQHF. The chain couples TRBV5-1 to TRBJ1-5; possible D gene TRBD1, 6 bases. Germline V gives CDR1 SGHRS, CDR2 YFSETQ. This CDR3 has 15 amino acids. V lost 3 bases and J 6 bases, leaving 16 bases between the germline ends.